This TCR beta chain is drawn from a study of blood T cell repertoires in COVID-19. As processed by the authors: Reference gene primer amplification gave nucleated cell count estimates. Method: immunoSEQ multiplex PCR; TCRdb's copy keeps in-frame clones and lacks some. The V and J calls and clone size are taken from that table; D and trimming were inferred from the DNA. The sample has fewer than 250,000 clones, just over 85% seen once; the top ten hold approximately 15%. Germline loops: CDR1 SGHVS, CDR2 FQNEAQ. The CDR3 spans 15 residues. Unmatched junction bases numbered 4, after V lost 1 base and J lost 2 bases. The study recruited people aged about 18 to 90 years across 24 US areas. This clone was found once.

Sequencing was performed on PBMCs or T cells enriched from blood (not recorded which). The receptor comes from a woman between 45 and 65 years old with acute COVID-19. The rearrangement joins TRBV7-8 to TRBJ1-1, with 7 bases that match TRBD1. The CDR3 DNA follows: TGTGCCAGCAGCTTAGGCGGGACAGCAAACACTGAAGCTTTCTTT. Amino acids: CASSLGGTANTEAFF.